The rows below give T cell receptor beta chains drawn from one sample of a study of OX40 agonist ivuxolimab in advanced cancers. Sequenced by immunoSEQ multiplex PCR; TCRdb stores in-frame clones only, minus some. The top ten clones hold about 0.29% of a sample with tens of thousands of clones, 90% to 95% of them seen once. Source: CD4+ or CD8+ T cells sorted from blood, taken in a trial of the OX40 agonist ivuxolimab. The receptors originated from an adult with an advanced solid tumor such as melanoma, head and neck, liver or kidney cancer. The CDR3 runs from the conserved cysteine through the conserved F or W. Each record gives: J gene, D gene, V gene, CDR3 length, CDR3 DNA, CDR3 protein. A D gene is named only where the DNA matches it firmly.

TRBJ2-7 . TRBV9 14 TGTGCCAGCAGCGTAGGGACAGCACCCTACGAGCAGTACTTC CASSVGTAPYEQYF
TRBJ2-7 . TRBV28 12 TGTGCCAGCACTTCAAGGAGCTACGAGCAGTACTTC CASTSRSYEQYF
TRBJ1-6 . TRBV30 14 TGTGCCTGGAGCCGGGACACAAATAATTCACCCCTCCACTTT CAWSRDTNNSPLHF
TRBJ2-7 TRBD1 TRBV6-1 14 TGTGCCAGCAGCCGGGACAGGGGGGCCTACGAGCAGTACTTC CASSRDRGAYEQYF
TRBJ2-5 TRBD2 TRBV18 15 TGTGCCAGCTCACCAACGGGACTAGCGGGAGAGACCCAGTACTTC CASSPTGLAGETQYF
TRBJ2-1 TRBD2 TRBV6-1 15 TGTGCCAGCAGCCCGACTAGCGGGCTATACAATGAGCAGTTCTTC CASSPTSGLYNEQFF
TRBJ2-1 . TRBV6-1 14 TGTGCCAGCAGAGGGGGGGTCGACTACAATGAGCAGTTCTTC CASRGGVDYNEQFF
TRBJ2-3 . TRBV19 14 TGTGCCAGTAGTACGACAGGAAGCACAGATACGCAGTATTTT CASSTTGSTDTQYF
TRBJ2-5 . TRBV29-1 13 TGCAGCGTTGTTCGGGGGAGCGGGGAGACCCAGTACTTC CSVVRGSGETQYF
TRBJ2-7 . TRBV14 13 TGTGCCAGCAGCCAAATAGTCTTAGGCGAGCAGTACTTC CASSQIVLGEQYF
TRBJ1-1 . TRBV14 14 TGTGCCAGCAGCCACCGTGGGTTGAACACTGAAGCTTTCTTT CASSHRGLNTEAFF
TRBJ2-2 . TRBV7-7 14 TGTGCCAGCAGCTTCTCTACGAACACCGGGGAGCTGTTTTTT CASSFSTNTGELFF
TRBJ2-3 TRBD2 TRBV14 17 TGTGCCAGCAGCCAATTCCCGAGCGGGAGGGCCGGGGATACGCAGTATTTT CASSQFPSGRAGDTQYF
TRBJ2-1 TRBD2 TRBV2 15 TGTGCCAGCAGTGTGGCTAGCGGGAGTGTCAATGAGCAGTTCTTC CASSVASGSVNEQFF